One and the same sample provided the 22 T cell receptor beta chains below, sequenced in a study of shared clonotypes between healthy human individuals. Clones were read by immunoSEQ multiplex PCR, and TCRdb kept only the in-frame ones, dropping some. The table includes 950,000 to 1,100,000 clones, approximately 80% detected once. The sample consisted of memory CD4+ T cells from PBMCs. Specified subset: CD45RA-negative fraction. The source is a young man in good health. Some clones in this sample may be carry-over from other donors' samples.

This chain joins TRBV11-2 and TRBJ1-3; D uncertain. Between the trimmed V and J ends, which lost 1 base and 2 bases, there was a span of 9 bases. The CDR3 runs 15 residues. Per germline, CDR1 SGHAT and CDR2 FQNNGV. The CDR3 sequence: CASSLGGNAGNTIYF. The CDR3 DNA reads as TGTGCCAGCAGCTTAGGCGGTAATGCTGGAAACACCATATATTTT.

The rearrangement joins TRBV14 to TRBJ2-2; 11 bases fit TRBD2. The V gene's germline CDR1 is SGHDN and CDR2 FVKESK. Germline trimming cut 3 bases from V and 6 bases from J; bases unmatched to any gene: 3. The CDR3 is 15 amino acids. The CDR3 sequence is CASSHSGRAAGELFF. DNA of the CDR3: TGTGCCAGCAGCCATAGCGGGAGGGCGGCCGGGGAGCTGTTTTTT.

The chain uses TRBV29-1 and TRBJ1-3; D is unresolved. Germline CDR1 SQVTM, CDR2 ANQGSEA. There are 17 residues in the CDR3. Trimming pared 4 bases from V and 0 bases from J, leaving 19 bases between. For the CDR3, the DNA is TGCAGCGTTGGGGTCTACAGTCTCGACTCCTCTGGAAACACCATATATTTT. Its protein is CSVGVYSLDSSGNTIYF.

This clone is a singleton in its sample. The J gene is TRBJ2-7, the V gene TRBV19, with D tentatively TRBD1 or TRBD2 (5 bases each). Between the trimmed V and J ends, which lost 4 bases and 4 bases, there was a span of 8 bases. Germline CDR1 LNHDA, CDR2 SQIVND (reference sequence). The CDR3 totals 12 residues. The CDR3 DNA reads TGTGCCAGTAGTAGAGGGGCTTACGAGCAGTACTTC. Protein: CASSRGAYEQYF.

This clone was seen a single time. The V call is TRBV28, the J call TRBJ2-7, with no clear D. There are 11 residues in the CDR3. Trimming took off 5 bases at V and 3 bases at J, with 5 bases between the two ends. Germline V gene data show CDR1 as MDHEN and CDR2 as SYDVKM. Here the CDR3 DNA reads TGTGCCAGCAGTCCGCACTACGAGCAGTACTTC. Its protein is CASSPHYEQYF.

The CDR3, as DNA: TGTGCCAGCAGCTTAGCGCCAGGGGGCGCTGGGTTGGAGACCCAGTACTTC. The encoded protein is CASSLAPGGAGLETQYF. The rearrangement links TRBV7-2 to TRBJ2-5; 8 bases fit TRBD1. CDR1 is SGHTA, CDR2 FQGNSA, per germline. Trimming cost V 0 bases and J 5 bases; bases outside gene matches: 11. The CDR3 consists of 17 residues.

CDR3 amino acids: CASSLGSAGYSNQPQHF. DNA of the CDR3: TGTGCCAGCAGCTTAGGGTCGGCCGGTTATAGCAATCAGCCCCAGCATTTT. The V call is TRBV7-2, the J call TRBJ1-5; D ambiguous. This CDR3 comprises 17 residues. V lost 1 base to trimming and J lost 0 bases, with 13 bases between them. The germline V gene has CDR1 SGHTA and CDR2 FQGNSA. Using reference TRBV7-2 and TRBJ1-5 for the parts outside the CDR3, the full variable domain is GAGVSQSPSNKVTEKGKDVELRCDPISGHTALYWYRQSLGQGLEFLIYFQGNSAPDKSGLPSDRFSAERTGGSVSTLTIQRTQQEDSAVYLCASSLGSAGYSNQPQHFGDGTRLSIL.

J is TRBJ2-3 and V is TRBV29-1, with D unclear. Germline CDR1 is SQVTM and CDR2 is ANQGSEA. The germline V and J ends were trimmed by 7 bases and 1 base, with 9 bases remaining between them. The CDR3 totals 12 residues. The DNA of the CDR3 is TGCAGCGGGGCGGCCGGCACAGATACGCAGTATTTT. Translated, it gives CSGAAGTDTQYF.

The chain recombines TRBV28 with TRBJ2-2; 9 positions match TRBD1. From germline, CDR1 is MDHEN and CDR2 SYDVKM. The CDR3 runs 16 residues. Unmatched junction bases numbered 8, after V lost 6 bases and J lost 3 bases. The CDR3 DNA follows: TGTGCCAGCAGACTACAGGGGGCTTGGGACACCGGGGAGCTGTTTTTT. As protein: CASRLQGAWDTGELFF.

V is TRBV7-3 and J is TRBJ2-2; D could derive from TRBD1 or TRBD2 (5 bases each). V dropped 1 base and J dropped 4 bases, with 7 bases sitting between them. Germline CDR1 and CDR2: SGHTA and FQGTGA. The CDR3 covers 14 residues. CDR3 nucleotides: TGTGCCAGCAGCTTAATCGGGACCACCGGGGAGCTGTTTTTT. Encoded protein: CASSLIGTTGELFF.

The gene calls are TRBV5-1 and TRBJ1-2, with 8 bases lining up with TRBD1. The CDR3 totals 16 residues. V shed 4 bases and J 8 bases; nucleotides not matched to a gene: 16. CDR1 is SGHRS and CDR2 is YFSETQ in the germline V gene. The CDR3 nucleotides are TGCGCCAGCAGCATAGGAAACAGGGGGAATCTCAACGGCTACACCTTC. It codes for CASSIGNRGNLNGYTF. The full variable domain, in which reference TRBV5-1 and TRBJ1-2 provide the parts outside the CDR3, is KAGVTQTPRYLIKTRGQQVTLSCSPISGHRSVSWYQQTPGQGLQFLFEYFSETQRNKGNFPGRFSGRQFSNSRSEMNVSTLELGDSALYLCASSIGNRGNLNGYTFGSGTRLTVV.

In its sample, this clone was seen many times. V and J are TRBV2 and TRBJ2-7; D unresolved. V was pared by 5 bases and J by 0 bases, with 5 bases between. The CDR3 has 12 amino acids. Germline CDR1 is SNHLY and CDR2 is FYNNEI. CDR3 amino acids: CASSFSSYEQYF. As DNA, the CDR3 is TGTGCCAGCAGTTTTAGCTCCTACGAGCAGTACTTC.

This clone appeared a few times. The chain has TRBV7-3 and TRBJ1-5; 9 bases are shared with TRBD1. Germline CDR1 and CDR2: SGHTA and FQGTGA. The junction had 6 bases not matched to a gene; V was cut back by 5 bases and J by 4 bases. This CDR3 region has 15 residues. The CDR3 spells CASSPGTGWNQPQHF. CDR3 coding DNA: TGTGCCAGCAGCCCCGGGACAGGGTGGAATCAGCCCCAGCATTTT.

The J gene is TRBJ2-5, the V gene TRBV28; TRBD1 might be the D (6 bases). CDR3 length equals 15 residues. Germline loops: CDR1 MDHEN, CDR2 SYDVKM. Between the trimmed V and J ends, which lost 5 bases and 1 base, there was a span of 14 bases. CDR3 residues: CASSPMVTGQETQYF. CDR3 DNA: TGTGCCAGCAGTCCCATGGTGACAGGCCAAGAGACCCAGTACTTC.

The V gene is TRBV9, the J gene TRBJ2-6; D remains unclear. CDR1 is SGDLS and CDR2 is YYNGEE in the germline V gene. V was shortened by 4 bases and J by 4 bases, with 12 bases between the two germline ends. This CDR3 contains 15 residues. The CDR3 nucleotides read TGTGCCAGCAGCACTTTCACGTCCGGGGCCAACGTCCTGACTTTC. Protein product: CASSTFTSGANVLTF.

The J gene is TRBJ2-3, the V gene TRBV11-3, with 12 bases matching TRBD2. V lost 5 bases and J lost 0; bases outside the gene matches: 6. The germline CDR1 and CDR2 sequences are SGHNT and YENEEA. The CDR3 runs 17 residues. The CDR3 loop reads CASSPRGTSGSTDTQYF. The DNA of the CDR3 is TGTGCCAGCAGCCCCAGGGGGACTAGCGGGAGCACAGATACGCAGTATTTT.

CDR3 region: CASSLEGVYSNQPQHF. CDR3 sequence (DNA): TGTGCCAGCAGTTTGGAGGGGGTCTATAGCAATCAGCCCCAGCATTTT. The chain employs TRBV28 and TRBJ1-5; maybe TRBD1 (6 bases). Trimming shortened V by 3 bases and J by 0 bases, and 12 bases separated the two germline ends. Per germline, CDR1 MDHEN and CDR2 SYDVKM. The CDR3 loop spans 16 amino acids.

This clone was seen just once. CDR3 DNA sequence: TGTGCCAGCAGCTCCGAGTTCTCTGGGGCCAACGTCCTGACTTTC. Protein product: CASSSEFSGANVLTF. The rearrangement uses TRBV11-1 and TRBJ2-6; D unclear. From germline, CDR1 is SGHAT and CDR2 FQDESV (reference sequence). The CDR3 runs to 15 residues. The ends were cut back, 4 bases at V and 0 bases at J, with 7 bases in the middle. Complete variable domain (other parts from reference TRBV11-1 and TRBJ2-6): EAEVAQSPRYKITEKSQAVAFWCDPISGHATLYWYRQILGQGPELLVQFQDESVVDDSQLPKDRFSAERLKGVDSTLKIQPAELGDSAMYLCASSSEFSGANVLTFGAGSRLTVL.

Comment on this clone: A far larger clone is just one base off, so this is likely a read error. V usage is TRBV30 and J usage is TRBJ1-1, with 8 bases fitting TRBD1. The junction had 4 bases not matched to a gene; V was cut back by 4 bases and J by 3 bases. This CDR3 is built from 13 residues. Per the germline V gene, CDR1 is GTSNPN and CDR2 is SVGIG (reference sequence). The CDR3 DNA sequence: TGTGCCTGGATGGGACAGGACTACACTGAAGCTTTCTTT. Residues: CAWMGQDYTEAFF.

This clone has just a few counts. The chain couples TRBV7-9 to TRBJ2-7; no firm D call. The germline V gene encodes CDR1 SEHNR and CDR2 FQNEAQ (reference sequence). Trimming removed 0 bases from V and 5 bases from J, with 14 bases in between. This CDR3 is 15 amino acids long. The CDR3 here is CASSLAGWEWDEQYF. CDR3 DNA: TGTGCCAGCAGCTTAGCGGGGTGGGAATGGGACGAGCAGTACTTC.

The rearrangement links TRBV7-2 to TRBJ2-5; 12 bases line up with TRBD2. The V segment lost 6 bases and the J segment 11 bases; nucleotides outside the gene matches: 10. This CDR3 is 14 amino acids long. Germline lookup yields CDR1 SGHTA and CDR2 FQGNSA. This chain's CDR3 is CASSPRLAGEFQYF. The CDR3 nucleotides are TGTGCCAGCAGTCCAAGACTAGCGGGAGAGTTTCAGTACTTC.

The chain links TRBV4-1 to TRBJ1-1, with 10 positions matching TRBD1. Trimming removed 1 base from V and 0 bases from J; junction bases left unmatched: 8. Germline CDR1 and CDR2: MGHRA and YSYEKL. This CDR3 is 18 amino acids long. The CDR3 nucleotides read TGCGCCAGCAGCCAAGGTCCCGGGACAGGGGCCCTGAACACTGAAGCTTTCTTT. It codes for CASSQGPGTGALNTEAFF.